The T cell receptor (beta chain) described here comes from a study of Ad26.COV2.S vaccination and SARS-CoV-2 variants. Sequencing was performed with immunoSEQ multiplex PCR; in TCRdb, only in-frame clones are kept and a portion is missing. Among around 450,000 clones listed, roughly 87% were seen once. This clone appeared a single time. The antigen remains undetermined. Study-level findings and limits: People who got the vaccine or the placebo had similar non-spike TCR breadth. Vaccinees displayed broader spike-specific TCR repertoires than placebo recipients.

This CDR3 comprises 12 residues. The germline CDR1 and CDR2 sequences are SQVTM and ANQGSEA. The ends were cut back, 2 bases at V and 8 bases at J, with 9 bases in the middle. Treatment specified: approximately 18 received Ad26.COV2.S at low or high dose, single or two shots; several received placebo; per-sample allocation not given. Day 63 following the first vaccine or placebo injection was when the samples were taken. The V and J genes are TRBV29-1 and TRBJ1-4, with D possibly TRBD1 on 5 matching bases. Here the sequenced sample was peripheral blood, taken in a trial of Ad26.COV2.S vaccine versus placebo. The TCR was taken from a person aged 18-60 years who received the Ad26.COV2.S COVID-19 vaccine or a placebo. CDR3 region: CSVESGTEKLFF. The CDR3 DNA is TGCAGCGTTGAATCGGGGACCGAAAAACTGTTTTTT.